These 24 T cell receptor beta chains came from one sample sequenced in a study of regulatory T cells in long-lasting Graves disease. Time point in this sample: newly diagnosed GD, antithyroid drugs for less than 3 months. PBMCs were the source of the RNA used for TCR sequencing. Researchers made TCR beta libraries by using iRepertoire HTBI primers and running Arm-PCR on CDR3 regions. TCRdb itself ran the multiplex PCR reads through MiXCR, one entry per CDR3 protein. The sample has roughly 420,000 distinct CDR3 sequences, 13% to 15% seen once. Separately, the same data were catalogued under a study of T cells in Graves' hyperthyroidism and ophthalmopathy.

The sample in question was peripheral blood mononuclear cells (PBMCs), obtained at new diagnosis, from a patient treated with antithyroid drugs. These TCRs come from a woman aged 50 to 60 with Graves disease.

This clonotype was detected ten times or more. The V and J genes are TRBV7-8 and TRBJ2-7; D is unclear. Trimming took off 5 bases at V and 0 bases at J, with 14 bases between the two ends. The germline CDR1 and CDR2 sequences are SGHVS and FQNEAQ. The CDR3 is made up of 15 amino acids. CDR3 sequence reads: CASSPGGPSSYEQYF. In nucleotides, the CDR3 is TGTGCCAGCAGCCCAGGTGGTCCGAGCTCCTACGAGCAGTACTTC.

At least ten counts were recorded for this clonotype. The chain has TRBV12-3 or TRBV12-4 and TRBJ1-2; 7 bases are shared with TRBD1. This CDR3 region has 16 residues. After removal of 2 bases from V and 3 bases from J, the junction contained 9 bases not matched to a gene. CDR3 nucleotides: TGTGCCAGCAGTTTAAGCCGGGACAGCGTAGACTATGGCTACACCTTC. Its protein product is CASSLSRDSVDYGYTF.

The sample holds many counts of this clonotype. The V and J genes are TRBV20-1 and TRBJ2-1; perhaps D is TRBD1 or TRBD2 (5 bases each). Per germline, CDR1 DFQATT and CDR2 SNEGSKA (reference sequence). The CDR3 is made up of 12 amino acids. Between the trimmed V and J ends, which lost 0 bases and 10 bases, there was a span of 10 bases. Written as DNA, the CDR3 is TGCAGTGCTAGAGAGGGGACCTACGAGCAGTTCTTC. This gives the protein CSAREGTYEQFF.

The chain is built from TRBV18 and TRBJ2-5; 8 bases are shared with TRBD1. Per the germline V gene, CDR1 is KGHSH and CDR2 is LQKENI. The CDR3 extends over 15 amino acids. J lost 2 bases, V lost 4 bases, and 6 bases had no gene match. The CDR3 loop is CASSLRTGKQETQYF. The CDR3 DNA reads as TGTGCCAGCTCACTTCGGACAGGGAAACAAGAGACCCAGTACTTC.

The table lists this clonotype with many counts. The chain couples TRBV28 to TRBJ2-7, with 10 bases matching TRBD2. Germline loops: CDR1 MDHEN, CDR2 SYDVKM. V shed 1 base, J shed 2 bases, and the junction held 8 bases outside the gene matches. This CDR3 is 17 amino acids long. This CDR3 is CASSLLSSGSSAYEQYF. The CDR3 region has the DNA TGTGCCAGCAGTTTATTGTCTAGCGGGAGCTCCGCCTACGAGCAGTACTTC. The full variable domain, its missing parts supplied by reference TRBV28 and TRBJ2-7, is DVKVTQSSRYLVKRTGEKVFLECVQDMDHENMFWYRQDPGLGLRLIYFSYDVKMKEKGDIPEGYSVSREKKERFSLILESASTNQTSMYLCASSLLSSGSSAYEQYFGPGTRLTVT.

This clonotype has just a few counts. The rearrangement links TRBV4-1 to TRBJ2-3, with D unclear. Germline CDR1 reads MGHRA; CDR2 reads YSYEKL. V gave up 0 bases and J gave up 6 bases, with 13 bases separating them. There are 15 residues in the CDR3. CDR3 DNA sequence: TGCGCCAGCAGCCAAGAGCACCAAATTCCTGATACGCAGTATTTT. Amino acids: CASSQEHQIPDTQYF.

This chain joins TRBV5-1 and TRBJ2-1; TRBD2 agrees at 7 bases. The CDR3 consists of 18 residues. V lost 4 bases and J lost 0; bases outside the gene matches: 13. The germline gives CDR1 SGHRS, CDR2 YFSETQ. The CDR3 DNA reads TGCGCCAGCAGCCTGGGGGGGAAATTGCTGAGCTCCTACAATGAGCAGTTCTTC. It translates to CASSLGGKLLSSYNEQFF.

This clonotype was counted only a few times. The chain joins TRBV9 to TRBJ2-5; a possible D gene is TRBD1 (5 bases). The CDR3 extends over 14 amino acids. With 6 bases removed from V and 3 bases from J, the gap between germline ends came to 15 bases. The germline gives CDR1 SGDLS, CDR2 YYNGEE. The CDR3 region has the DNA TGTGCCAGCAATCAGGGAAGACAAGAAGAGACCCAGTACTTC. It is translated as CASNQGRQEETQYF.

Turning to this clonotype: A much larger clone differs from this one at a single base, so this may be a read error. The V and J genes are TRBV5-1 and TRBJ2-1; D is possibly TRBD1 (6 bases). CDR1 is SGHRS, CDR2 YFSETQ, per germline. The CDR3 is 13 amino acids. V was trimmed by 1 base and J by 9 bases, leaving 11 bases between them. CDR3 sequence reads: CASSLSGVGEQFF. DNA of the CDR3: TGCGCCAGCAGCTTGTCAGGGGTCGGTGAGCAGTTCTTC. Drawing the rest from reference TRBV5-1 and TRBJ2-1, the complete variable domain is KAGVTQTPRYLIKTRGQQVTLSCSPISGHRSVSWYQQTPGQGLQFLFEYFSETQRNKGNFPGRFSGRQFSNSRSEMNVSTLELGDSALYLCASSLSGVGEQFFGPGTRLTVL.

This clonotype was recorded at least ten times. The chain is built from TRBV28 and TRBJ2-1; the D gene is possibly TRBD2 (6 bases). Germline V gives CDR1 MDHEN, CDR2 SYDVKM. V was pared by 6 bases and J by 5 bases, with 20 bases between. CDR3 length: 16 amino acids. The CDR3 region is CASRASLGTSDNEQFF. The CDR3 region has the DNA TGTGCCAGCAGAGCCAGCCTCGGGACTTCAGACAATGAGCAGTTCTTC. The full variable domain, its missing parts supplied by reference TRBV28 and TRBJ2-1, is DVKVTQSSRYLVKRTGEKVFLECVQDMDHENMFWYRQDPGLGLRLIYFSYDVKMKEKGDIPEGYSVSREKKERFSLILESASTNQTSMYLCASRASLGTSDNEQFFGPGTRLTVL.

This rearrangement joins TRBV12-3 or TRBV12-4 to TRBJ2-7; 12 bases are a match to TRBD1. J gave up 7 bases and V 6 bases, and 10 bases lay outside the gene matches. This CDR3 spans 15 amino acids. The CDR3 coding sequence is TGTGCCAGCAGCGATCCGGGACAGGGGGCGAAAGAGCAGTACTTC. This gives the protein CASSDPGQGAKEQYF.

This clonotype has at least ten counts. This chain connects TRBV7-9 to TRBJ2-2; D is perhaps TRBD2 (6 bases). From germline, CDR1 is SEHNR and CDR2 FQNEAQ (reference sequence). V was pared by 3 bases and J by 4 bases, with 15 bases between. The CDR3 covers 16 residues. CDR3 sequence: CASSFKPSARTGELFF. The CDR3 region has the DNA TGTGCCAGCAGCTTCAAACCTAGCGCACGCACCGGGGAGCTGTTTTTT.

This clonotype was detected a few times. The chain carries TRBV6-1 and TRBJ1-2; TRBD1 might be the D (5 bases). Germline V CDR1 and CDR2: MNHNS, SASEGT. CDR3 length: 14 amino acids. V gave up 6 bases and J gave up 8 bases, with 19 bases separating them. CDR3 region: CASRGRGDGRGYTF. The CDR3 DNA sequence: TGTGCCAGCAGGGGACGCGGGGACGGGAGAGGCTACACCTTC.

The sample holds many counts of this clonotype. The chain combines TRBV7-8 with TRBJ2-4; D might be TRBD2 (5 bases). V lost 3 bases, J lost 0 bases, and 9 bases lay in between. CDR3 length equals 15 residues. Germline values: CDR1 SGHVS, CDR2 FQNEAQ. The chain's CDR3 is CASSFGVLAKNIQYF. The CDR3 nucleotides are TGTGCCAGCAGCTTCGGGGTCCTAGCCAAAAACATTCAGTACTTC.

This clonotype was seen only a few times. In DNA form, the CDR3 reads TGTGCCAGCAGTTTTCAGGAGTTTAATGAGCAGTTCTTC. Translating it yields CASSFQEFNEQFF. This chain connects TRBV12-3 or TRBV12-4 to TRBJ2-1, with unresolved D. This CDR3 comprises 13 residues. Trimming left V 3 bases short and J 7 bases short, with 10 bases between.

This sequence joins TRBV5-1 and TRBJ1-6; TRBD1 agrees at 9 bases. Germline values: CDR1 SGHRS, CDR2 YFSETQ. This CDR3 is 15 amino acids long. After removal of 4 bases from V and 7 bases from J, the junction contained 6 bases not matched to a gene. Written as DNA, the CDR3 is TGCGCCAGCAGCCCCGGGACAGGGTACAATTCACCCCTCCACTTT. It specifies CASSPGTGYNSPLHF. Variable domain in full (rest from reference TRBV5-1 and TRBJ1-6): KAGVTQTPRYLIKTRGQQVTLSCSPISGHRSVSWYQQTPGQGLQFLFEYFSETQRNKGNFPGRFSGRQFSNSRSEMNVSTLELGDSALYLCASSPGTGYNSPLHFGNGTRLTVT.

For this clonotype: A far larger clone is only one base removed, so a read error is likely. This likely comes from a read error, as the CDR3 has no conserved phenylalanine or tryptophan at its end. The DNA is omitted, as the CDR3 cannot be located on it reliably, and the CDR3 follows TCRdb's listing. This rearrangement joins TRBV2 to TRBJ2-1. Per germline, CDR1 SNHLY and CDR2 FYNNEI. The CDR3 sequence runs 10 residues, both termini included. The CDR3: CASSESGLYL.

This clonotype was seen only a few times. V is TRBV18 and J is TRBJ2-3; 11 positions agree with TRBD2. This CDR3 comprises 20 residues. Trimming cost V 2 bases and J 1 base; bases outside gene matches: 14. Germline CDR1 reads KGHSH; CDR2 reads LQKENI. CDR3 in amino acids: CASSPFMTSGESPGTDTQYF. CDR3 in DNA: TGTGCCAGCTCACCATTCATGACTAGCGGGGAGTCCCCTGGCACAGATACGCAGTATTTT. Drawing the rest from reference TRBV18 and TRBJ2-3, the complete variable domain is NAGVMQNPRHLVRRRGQEARLRCSPMKGHSHVYWYRQLPEEGLKFMVYLQKENIIDESGMPKERFSAEFPKEGPSILRIQQVVRGDSAAYFCASSPFMTSGESPGTDTQYFGPGTRLTVL.

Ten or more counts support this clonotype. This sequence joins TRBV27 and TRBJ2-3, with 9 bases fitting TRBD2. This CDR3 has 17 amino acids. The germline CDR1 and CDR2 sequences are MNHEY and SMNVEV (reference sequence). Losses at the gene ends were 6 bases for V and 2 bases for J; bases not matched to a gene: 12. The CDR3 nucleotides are TGTGCCAGCAGCTCTTCTTTAGCGGGAGCGCACACAGATACGCAGTATTTT. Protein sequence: CASSSSLAGAHTDTQYF.

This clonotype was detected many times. CDR3 nucleotides: TGTGCCAGCAGTTCCAACCCCAGGGGAACGAATTCACCCCTCCACTTT. This encodes CASSSNPRGTNSPLHF. The chain is built from TRBV28 and TRBJ1-6; D is possibly TRBD1 (6 bases). This CDR3 spans 16 amino acids. CDR1 MDHEN and CDR2 SYDVKM come from the germline V gene. V was cut by 4 bases and J by 7 bases, with 17 bases left in between.

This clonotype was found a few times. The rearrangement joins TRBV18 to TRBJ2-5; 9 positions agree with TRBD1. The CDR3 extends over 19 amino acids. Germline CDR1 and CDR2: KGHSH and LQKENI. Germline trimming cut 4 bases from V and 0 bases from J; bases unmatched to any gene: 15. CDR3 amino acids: CASSRYGTGFTGHQETQYF. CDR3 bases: TGTGCCAGCTCACGCTACGGGACAGGGTTTACTGGTCACCAAGAGACCCAGTACTTC.

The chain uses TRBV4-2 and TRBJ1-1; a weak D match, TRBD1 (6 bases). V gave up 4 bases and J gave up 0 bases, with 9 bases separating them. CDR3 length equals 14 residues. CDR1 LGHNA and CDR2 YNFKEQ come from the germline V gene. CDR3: CASSRGTMNTEAFF. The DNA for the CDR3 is TGTGCCAGCAGCCGAGGGACAATGAACACTGAAGCTTTCTTT.

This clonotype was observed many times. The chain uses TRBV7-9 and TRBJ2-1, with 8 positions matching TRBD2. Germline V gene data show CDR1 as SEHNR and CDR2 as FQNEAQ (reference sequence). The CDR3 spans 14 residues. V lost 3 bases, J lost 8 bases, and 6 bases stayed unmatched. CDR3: CASSLGLGHDEQFF. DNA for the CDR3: TGTGCCAGCAGCTTGGGACTAGGACACGATGAGCAGTTCTTC.

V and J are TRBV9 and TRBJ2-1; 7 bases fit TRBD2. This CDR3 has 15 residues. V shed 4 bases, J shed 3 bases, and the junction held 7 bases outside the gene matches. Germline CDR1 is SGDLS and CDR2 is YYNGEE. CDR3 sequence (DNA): TGTGCCAGCAGCCCAAGAGGACTAGACTACAATGAGCAGTTCTTC. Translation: CASSPRGLDYNEQFF.